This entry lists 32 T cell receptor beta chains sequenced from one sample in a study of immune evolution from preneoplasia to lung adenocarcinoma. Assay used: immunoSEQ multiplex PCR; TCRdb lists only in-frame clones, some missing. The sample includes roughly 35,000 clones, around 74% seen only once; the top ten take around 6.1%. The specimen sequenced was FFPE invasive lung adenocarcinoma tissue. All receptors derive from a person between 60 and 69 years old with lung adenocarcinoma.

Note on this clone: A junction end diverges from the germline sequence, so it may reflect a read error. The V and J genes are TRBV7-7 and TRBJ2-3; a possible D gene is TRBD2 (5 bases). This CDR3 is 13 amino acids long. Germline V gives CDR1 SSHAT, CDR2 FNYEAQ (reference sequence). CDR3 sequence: CASSVDGAGTQYF. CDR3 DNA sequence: TGTGCTAGCAGCGTGGACGGCGCGGGTACGCAGTATTTT.

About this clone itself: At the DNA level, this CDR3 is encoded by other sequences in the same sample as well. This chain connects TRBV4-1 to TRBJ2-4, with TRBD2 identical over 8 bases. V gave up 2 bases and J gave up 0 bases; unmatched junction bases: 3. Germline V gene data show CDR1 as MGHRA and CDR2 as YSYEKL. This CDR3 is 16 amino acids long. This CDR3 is CASSQSGGLAKNIQYF. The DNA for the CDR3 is TGCGCCAGCAGCCAAAGCGGGGGATTAGCCAAAAACATTCAGTACTTC.

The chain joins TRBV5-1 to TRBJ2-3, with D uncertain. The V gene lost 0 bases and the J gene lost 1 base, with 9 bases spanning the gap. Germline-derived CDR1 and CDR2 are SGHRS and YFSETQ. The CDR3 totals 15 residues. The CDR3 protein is CASSLGSVRTDTQYF. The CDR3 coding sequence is TGCGCCAGCAGCTTGGGGTCGGTGCGCACAGATACGCAGTATTTT.

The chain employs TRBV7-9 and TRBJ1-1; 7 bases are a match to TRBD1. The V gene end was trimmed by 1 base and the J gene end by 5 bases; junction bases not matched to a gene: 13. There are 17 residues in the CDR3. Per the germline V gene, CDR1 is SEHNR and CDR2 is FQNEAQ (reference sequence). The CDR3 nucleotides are TGTGCCAGCAGCTTAGGAGCGGCAGGGGGGGTGGGTACTGAAGCTTTCTTT. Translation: CASSLGAAGGVGTEAFF.

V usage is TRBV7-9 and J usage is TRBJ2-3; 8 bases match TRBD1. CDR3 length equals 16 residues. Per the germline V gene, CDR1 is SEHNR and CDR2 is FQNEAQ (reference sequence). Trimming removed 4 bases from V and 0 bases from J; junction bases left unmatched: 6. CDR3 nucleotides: TGTGCCAGCAGCTCCCCTCAGGGGGCTAGCACAGATACGCAGTATTTT. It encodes CASSSPQGASTDTQYF. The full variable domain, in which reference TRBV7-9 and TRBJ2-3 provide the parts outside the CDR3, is DTGVSQNPRHKITKRGQNVTFRCDPISEHNRLYWYRQTLGQGPEFLTYFQNEAQLEKSRLLSDRFSAERPKGSFSTLEIQRTEQGDSAMYLCASSSPQGASTDTQYFGPGTRLTVL.

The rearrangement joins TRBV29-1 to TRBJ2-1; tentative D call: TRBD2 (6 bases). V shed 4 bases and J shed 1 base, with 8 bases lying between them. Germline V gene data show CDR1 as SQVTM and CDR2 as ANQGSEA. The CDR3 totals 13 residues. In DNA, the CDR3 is TGCAGCGTTGCGGGAGAATCCTACAATGAGCAGTTCTTC. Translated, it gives CSVAGESYNEQFF.

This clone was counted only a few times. The CDR3 nucleotides are TGCGCCAGCAGCCGCACCCCCACCGGGGAGCTGTTTTTT. It is translated as CASSRTPTGELFF. This chain links TRBV5-1 with TRBJ2-2; D is unresolved. The CDR3 loop spans 13 amino acids. The V end lost 4 bases, the J end lost 4 bases, and 8 bases lay between the germline ends. The germline V gene encodes CDR1 SGHRS and CDR2 YFSETQ.

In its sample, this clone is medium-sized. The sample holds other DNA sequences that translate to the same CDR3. The CDR3 spells CASSRDRVTEAFF. The CDR3 bases are TGTGCCAGCAGCCGTGACAGGGTCACTGAAGCTTTCTTT. The V gene is TRBV28, the J gene TRBJ1-1; 7 bases match TRBD1. The CDR3 covers 13 residues. The V and J ends lost 6 bases and 4 bases, in that order; junction bases with no gene match: 5. Germline V gene sequence: CDR1 MDHEN, CDR2 SYDVKM.

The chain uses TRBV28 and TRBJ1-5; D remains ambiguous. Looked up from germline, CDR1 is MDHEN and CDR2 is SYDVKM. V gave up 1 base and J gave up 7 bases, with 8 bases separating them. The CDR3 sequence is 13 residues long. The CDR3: CASSLYREQPQHF. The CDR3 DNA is TGTGCCAGCAGTTTATACCGGGAACAGCCCCAGCATTTT.

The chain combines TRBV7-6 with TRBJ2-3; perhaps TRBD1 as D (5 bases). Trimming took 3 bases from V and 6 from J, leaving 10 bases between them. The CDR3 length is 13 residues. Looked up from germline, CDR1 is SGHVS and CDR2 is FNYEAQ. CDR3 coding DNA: TGTGCCAGCAGCTTCCAGGGTCCGGATACGCAGTATTTT. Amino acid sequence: CASSFQGPDTQYF.

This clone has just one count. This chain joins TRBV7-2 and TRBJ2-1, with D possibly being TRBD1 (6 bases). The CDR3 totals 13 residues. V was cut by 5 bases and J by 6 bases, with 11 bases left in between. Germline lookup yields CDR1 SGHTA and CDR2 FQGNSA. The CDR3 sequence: CASSARQANEQFF. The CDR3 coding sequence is TGTGCCAGCAGCGCCCGACAGGCCAATGAGCAGTTCTTC.

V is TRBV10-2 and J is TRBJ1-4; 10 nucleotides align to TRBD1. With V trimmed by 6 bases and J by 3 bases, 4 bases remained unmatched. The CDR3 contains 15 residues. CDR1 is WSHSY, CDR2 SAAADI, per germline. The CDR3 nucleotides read TGCGCCAGCAGACAGGGACAGGGGTCTAATGAAAAACTGTTTTTT. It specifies CASRQGQGSNEKLFF.

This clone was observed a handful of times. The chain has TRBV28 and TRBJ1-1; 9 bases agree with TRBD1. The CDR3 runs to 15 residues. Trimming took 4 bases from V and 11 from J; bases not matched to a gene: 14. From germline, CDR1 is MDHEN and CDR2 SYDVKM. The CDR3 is CASSSPGSQGARAFF. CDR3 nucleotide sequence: TGTGCCAGCAGTTCCCCCGGGTCACAGGGGGCAAGGGCTTTCTTT. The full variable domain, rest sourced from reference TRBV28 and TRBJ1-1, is DVKVTQSSRYLVKRTGEKVFLECVQDMDHENMFWYRQDPGLGLRLIYFSYDVKMKEKGDIPEGYSVSREKKERFSLILESASTNQTSMYLCASSSPGSQGARAFFGQGTRLTVV.

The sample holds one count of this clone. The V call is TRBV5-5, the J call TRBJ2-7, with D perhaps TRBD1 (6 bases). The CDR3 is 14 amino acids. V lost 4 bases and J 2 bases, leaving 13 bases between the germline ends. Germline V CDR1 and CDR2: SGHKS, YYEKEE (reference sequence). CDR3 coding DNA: TGTGCCAGCAGCGTAACCGGGACAACCTACGAGCAGTACTTC. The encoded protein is CASSVTGTTYEQYF.

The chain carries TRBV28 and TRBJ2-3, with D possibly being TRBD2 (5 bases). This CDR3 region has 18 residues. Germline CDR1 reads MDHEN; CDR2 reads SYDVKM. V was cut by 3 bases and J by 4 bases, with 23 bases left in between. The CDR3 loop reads CASSFRGLAMGSADTQYF. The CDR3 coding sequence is TGTGCCAGCAGTTTCCGTGGCCTGGCTATGGGTAGCGCAGATACGCAGTATTTT.

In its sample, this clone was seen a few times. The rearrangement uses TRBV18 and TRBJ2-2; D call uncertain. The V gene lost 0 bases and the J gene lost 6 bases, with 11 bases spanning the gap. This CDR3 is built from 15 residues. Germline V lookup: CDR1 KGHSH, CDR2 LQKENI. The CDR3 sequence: CASSPPSTYPGELFF. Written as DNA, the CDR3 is TGTGCCAGCTCACCACCGTCGACGTACCCCGGGGAGCTGTTTTTT.

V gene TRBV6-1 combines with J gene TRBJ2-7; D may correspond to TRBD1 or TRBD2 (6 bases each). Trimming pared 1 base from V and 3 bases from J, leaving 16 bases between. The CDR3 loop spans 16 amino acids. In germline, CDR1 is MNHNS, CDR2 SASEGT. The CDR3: CASSEDPGAMGYEQYF. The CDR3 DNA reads TGTGCCAGCAGTGAAGACCCGGGGGCAATGGGCTACGAGCAGTACTTC.

This CDR3 is CASSLQGARETQYF. The CDR3, as DNA: TGTGCCAGCAGTTTACAGGGGGCGCGAGAGACCCAGTACTTC. The rearrangement uses TRBV28 and TRBJ2-5; 8 bases agree with TRBD1. Germline V gives CDR1 MDHEN, CDR2 SYDVKM. There are 14 residues in the CDR3. V lost 2 bases and J lost 4; bases outside the gene matches: 3.

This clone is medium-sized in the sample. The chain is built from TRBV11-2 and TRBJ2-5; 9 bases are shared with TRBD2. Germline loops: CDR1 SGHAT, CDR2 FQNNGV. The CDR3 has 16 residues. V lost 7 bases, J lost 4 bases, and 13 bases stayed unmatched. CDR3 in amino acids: CASTRGREGRGETQYF. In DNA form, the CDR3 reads TGTGCCAGCACCCGGGGGCGGGAGGGCCGGGGAGAGACCCAGTACTTC.

The CDR3 sequence: CASSHGGANEQYF. CDR3 DNA: TGTGCCAGCAGTCACGGAGGGGCGAACGAGCAGTACTTC. This chain uses TRBV11-3 with TRBJ2-7; TRBD2 is a possible D gene (6 bases). This CDR3 comprises 13 residues. V gave up 6 bases and J gave up 5 bases, with 14 bases separating them. Germline assignment: CDR1 SGHNT and CDR2 YENEEA.

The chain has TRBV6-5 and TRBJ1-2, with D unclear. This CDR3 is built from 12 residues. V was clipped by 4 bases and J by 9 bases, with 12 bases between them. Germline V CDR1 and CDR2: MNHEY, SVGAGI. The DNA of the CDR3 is TGTGCCAGCAGTTTCGGCCAAGGAAGCTACACCTTC. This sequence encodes CASSFGQGSYTF.

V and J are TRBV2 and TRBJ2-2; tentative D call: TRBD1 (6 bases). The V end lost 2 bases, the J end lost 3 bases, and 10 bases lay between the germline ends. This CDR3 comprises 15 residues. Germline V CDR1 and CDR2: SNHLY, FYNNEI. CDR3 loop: CASSERDIYTGELFF. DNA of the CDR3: TGTGCCAGCAGTGAAAGGGACATCTACACCGGGGAGCTGTTTTTT.

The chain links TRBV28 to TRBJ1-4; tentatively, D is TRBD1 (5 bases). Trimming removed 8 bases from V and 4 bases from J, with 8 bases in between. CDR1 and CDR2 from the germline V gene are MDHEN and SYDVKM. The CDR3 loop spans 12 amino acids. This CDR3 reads CASGGNNEKLFF. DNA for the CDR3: TGTGCCAGCGGGGGGAATAATGAAAAACTGTTTTTT.

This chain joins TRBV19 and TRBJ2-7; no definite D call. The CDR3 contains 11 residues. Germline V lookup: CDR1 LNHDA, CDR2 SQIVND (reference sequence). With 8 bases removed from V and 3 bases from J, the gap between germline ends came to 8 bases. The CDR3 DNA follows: TGTGCCAGTGGCAATTTCTACGAGCAGTACTTC. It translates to CASGNFYEQYF.

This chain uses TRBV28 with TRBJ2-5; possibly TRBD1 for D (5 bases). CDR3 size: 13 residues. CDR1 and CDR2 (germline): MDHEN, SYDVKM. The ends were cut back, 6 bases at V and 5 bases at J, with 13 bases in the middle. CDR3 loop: CASSPQGLETQYF. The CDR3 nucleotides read TGTGCCAGCAGCCCTCAGGGTCTCGAGACCCAGTACTTC.

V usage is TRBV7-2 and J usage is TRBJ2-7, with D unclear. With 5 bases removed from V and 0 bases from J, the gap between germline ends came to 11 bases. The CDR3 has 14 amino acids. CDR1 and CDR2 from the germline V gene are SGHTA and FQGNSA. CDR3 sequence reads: CASSPSQSSYEQYF. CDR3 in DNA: TGTGCCAGCAGCCCAAGTCAGTCCTCCTACGAGCAGTACTTC.

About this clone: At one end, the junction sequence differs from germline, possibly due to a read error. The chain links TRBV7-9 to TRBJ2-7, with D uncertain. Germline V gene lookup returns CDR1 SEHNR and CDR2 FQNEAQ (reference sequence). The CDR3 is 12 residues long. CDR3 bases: TGTGCCAGCAGCTTAGGTACCTATGAGCAGTACTTC. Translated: CASSLGTYEQYF.

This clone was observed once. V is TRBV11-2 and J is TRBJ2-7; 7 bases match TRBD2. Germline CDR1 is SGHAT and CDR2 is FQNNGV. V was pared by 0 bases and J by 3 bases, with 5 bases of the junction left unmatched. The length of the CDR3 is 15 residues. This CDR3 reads CASSLDLAEHYEQYF. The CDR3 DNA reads TGTGCCAGCAGCTTAGATCTAGCGGAGCACTACGAGCAGTACTTC.

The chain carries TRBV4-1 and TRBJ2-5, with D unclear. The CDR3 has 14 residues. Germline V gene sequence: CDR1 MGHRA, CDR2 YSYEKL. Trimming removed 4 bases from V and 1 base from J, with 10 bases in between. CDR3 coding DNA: TGCGCCAGCAGCCCCAGACCGGCCCAAGAGACCCAGTACTTC. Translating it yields CASSPRPAQETQYF.

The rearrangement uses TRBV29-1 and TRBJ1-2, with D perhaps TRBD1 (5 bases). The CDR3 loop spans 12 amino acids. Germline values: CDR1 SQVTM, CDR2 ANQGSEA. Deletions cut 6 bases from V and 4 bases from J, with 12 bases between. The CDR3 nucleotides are TGCAGCGTGGCAACAGGTCTCTATGGCTACACCTTC. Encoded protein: CSVATGLYGYTF.

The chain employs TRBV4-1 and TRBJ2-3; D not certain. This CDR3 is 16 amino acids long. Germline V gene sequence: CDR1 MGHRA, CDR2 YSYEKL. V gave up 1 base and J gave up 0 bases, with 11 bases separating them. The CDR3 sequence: CASSQARVRSTDTQYF. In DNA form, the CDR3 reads TGCGCCAGCAGCCAAGCTAGGGTCCGCAGCACAGATACGCAGTATTTT.

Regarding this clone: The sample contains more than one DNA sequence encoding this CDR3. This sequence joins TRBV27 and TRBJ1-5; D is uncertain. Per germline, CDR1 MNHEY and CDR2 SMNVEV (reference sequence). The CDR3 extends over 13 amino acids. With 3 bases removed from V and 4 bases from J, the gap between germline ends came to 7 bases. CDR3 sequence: CASSFGRNQPQHF. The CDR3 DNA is TGTGCCAGCAGTTTCGGGCGGAATCAGCCCCAGCATTTT.